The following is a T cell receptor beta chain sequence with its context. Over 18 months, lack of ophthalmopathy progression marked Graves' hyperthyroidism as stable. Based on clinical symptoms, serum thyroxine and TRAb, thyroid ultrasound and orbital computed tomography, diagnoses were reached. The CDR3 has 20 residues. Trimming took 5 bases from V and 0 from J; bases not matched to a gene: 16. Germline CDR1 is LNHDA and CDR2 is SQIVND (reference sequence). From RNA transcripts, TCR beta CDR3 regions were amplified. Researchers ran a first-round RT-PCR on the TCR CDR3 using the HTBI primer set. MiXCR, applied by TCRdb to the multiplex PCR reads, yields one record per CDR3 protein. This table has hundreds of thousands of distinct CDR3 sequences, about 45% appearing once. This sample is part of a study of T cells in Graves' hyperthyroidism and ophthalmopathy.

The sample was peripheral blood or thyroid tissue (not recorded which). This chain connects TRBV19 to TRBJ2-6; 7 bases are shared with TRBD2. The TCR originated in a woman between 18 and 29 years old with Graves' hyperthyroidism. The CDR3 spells CASSSYDLGGGSSGANVLTF. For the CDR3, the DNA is TGTGCCAGTAGTTCTTATGACCTTGGGGGGGGGAGCTCTGGGGCCAACGTCCTGACTTTC.